A single sample gave rise to the 21 T cell receptor beta chains below, sequenced in a study of shared clonotypes between healthy human individuals. Method: immunoSEQ multiplex PCR; TCRdb's copy keeps in-frame clones and lacks some. The sample has roughly 2 million clones, 85% to 95% seen once. Sample: naive CD4+ T cells sorted from blood. Subset denoted: CD45RA+ positively selected. These receptors were collected from a man aged 18 to 29 in good health.

The rearrangement joins TRBV7-9 to TRBJ2-3; 13 positions match TRBD2. From germline, CDR1 is SEHNR and CDR2 FQNEAQ (reference sequence). The CDR3 covers 16 residues. Losses at the gene ends were 0 bases for V and 4 bases for J; bases not matched to a gene: 1. CDR3 sequence: CASSLATSGGADTQYF. As DNA, the CDR3 is TGTGCCAGCAGCTTAGCCACTAGCGGGGGGGCAGATACGCAGTATTTT.

The CDR3 region is CASSFLGNSNQPQHF. Written as DNA, the CDR3 is TGTGCCAGTAGTTTTCTGGGGAATAGCAATCAGCCCCAGCATTTT. The V and J genes are TRBV19 and TRBJ1-5, with unresolved D. The CDR3 contains 15 residues. CDR1 and CDR2 from the germline V gene are LNHDA and SQIVND (reference sequence). Trimming pared 5 bases from V and 0 bases from J, leaving 11 bases between.

The chain couples TRBV5-1 to TRBJ2-7; 7 positions agree with TRBD1. Germline trimming cut 1 base from V and 3 bases from J; bases unmatched to any gene: 13. The germline V gene encodes CDR1 SGHRS and CDR2 YFSETQ. The CDR3 totals 17 residues. The CDR3: CASSLSPRGPKDYEQYF. CDR3 sequence (DNA): TGCGCCAGCAGCTTGAGTCCGAGGGGGCCCAAGGACTACGAGCAGTACTTC.

J is TRBJ1-1 and V is TRBV10-3, with no clear D. CDR1 is ENHRY, CDR2 SYGVKD, per germline. Trimming shortened V by 2 bases and J by 8 bases, and 6 bases separated the two germline ends. There are 11 residues in the CDR3. CDR3 nucleotides: TGTGCCATCAGTGAGCAATGGGAAGCTTTCTTT. Its translation is CAISEQWEAFF.

This clone was seen just once. The V and J genes are TRBV6-5 and TRBJ2-3; D is unresolved. Germline loops: CDR1 MNHEY, CDR2 SVGAGI. The CDR3 runs to 16 residues. Trimming removed 0 bases from V and 2 bases from J, with 12 bases in between. The CDR3 reads CASSYSGSVLTDTQYF. DNA of the CDR3: TGTGCCAGCAGTTACTCGGGGTCTGTACTCACAGATACGCAGTATTTT.

With respect to this clone: A read error may account for a junction end that differs from germline. The chain employs TRBV7-7 and TRBJ2-5; 11 bases map to TRBD2. CDR3 length equals 16 residues. Per germline, CDR1 SSHAT and CDR2 FNYEAQ (reference sequence). The CDR3 DNA reads TGTGCTAGCAGCCTAATGACCATAGCGGGAGGGGAGACCCAGTACTTC. It is translated as CASSLMTIAGGETQYF. The entire variable domain, with the rest obtained from reference TRBV7-7 and TRBJ2-5, is as follows: GAGVSQSPRYKVTKRGQDVTLRCDPISSHATLYWYQQALGQGPEFLTYFNYEAQPDKSGLPSDRFSAERPEGSISTLTIQRTEQRDSAMYRCASSLMTIAGGETQYFGPGTRLLVL.

This chain links TRBV4-1 with TRBJ1-3; D gene uncertain. This CDR3 is built from 14 residues. Germline V lookup: CDR1 MGHRA, CDR2 YSYEKL. Between the trimmed V and J ends, which lost 2 bases and 2 bases, there was a span of 7 bases. The CDR3 sequence: CASSQSEAGNTIYF. The CDR3 DNA follows: TGCGCCAGCAGCCAATCAGAGGCTGGAAACACCATATATTTT.

V gene TRBV6-5 combines with J gene TRBJ1-2, with D perhaps TRBD1 (5 bases). V gave up 7 bases and J gave up 8 bases, with 14 bases separating them. The germline V gene has CDR1 MNHEY and CDR2 SVGAGI. This CDR3 is built from 12 residues. The chain's CDR3 is CASTQGGSGYTF. The CDR3 nucleotides read TGTGCCAGCACCCAGGGAGGGTCGGGCTACACCTTC.

The CDR3 region is CASGMGDFYNEQFF. The CDR3 DNA is TGTGCCAGCGGTATGGGGGACTTCTACAATGAGCAGTTCTTC. This chain joins TRBV9 and TRBJ2-1; tentatively, D is TRBD2 (6 bases). Germline CDR1 is SGDLS and CDR2 is YYNGEE. The V gene lost 7 bases and the J gene lost 3 bases, with 14 bases spanning the gap. This CDR3 has 14 residues.

V and J are TRBV6-1 and TRBJ2-7; the D is unclear. This CDR3 has 15 residues. Germline V lookup: CDR1 MNHNS, CDR2 SASEGT. Trimming stripped 3 bases from V and 4 bases from J, with 16 bases between. CDR3 nucleotides: TGTGCCAGCAGTGAGATGTTTCAGAAACATTACGAGCAGTACTTC. It translates to CASSEMFQKHYEQYF.

Remarks on this clone: Other DNA sequences in this sample translate to the same CDR3. V and J are TRBV5-1 and TRBJ2-2, with a tentative D call TRBD1 (6 bases). Trimming cost V 6 bases and J 0 bases, with 9 bases left between them. Germline V gene lookup returns CDR1 SGHRS and CDR2 YFSETQ. This CDR3 comprises 14 residues. CDR3 protein: CASTGTTNTGELFF. The DNA of the CDR3 is TGCGCCAGCACCGGGACAACGAACACCGGGGAGCTGTTTTTT.

This chain joins TRBV4-1 and TRBJ1-2, with 9 bases that match TRBD1. Trimming took 4 bases from V and 5 from J; bases not matched to a gene: 5. Germline values: CDR1 MGHRA, CDR2 YSYEKL. This CDR3 contains 14 residues. The chain's CDR3 is CASSPGGTGYGYTF. CDR3 bases: TGCGCCAGCAGCCCAGGAGGGACAGGGTATGGCTACACCTTC.

This clone was recorded once. This chain links TRBV18 with TRBJ2-7; tentatively, D is TRBD1 (6 bases). V lost 5 bases and J lost 2, with 13 bases in between. CDR3 length equals 14 residues. Germline CDR1 and CDR2: KGHSH and LQKENI. The CDR3 region has the DNA TGTGCCAGCTCAGTGGACAGTTCCACCTACGAGCAGTACTTC. Translating gives CASSVDSSTYEQYF.

The rearrangement uses TRBV27 and TRBJ1-2; no definite D call. V gave up 6 bases and J gave up 6 bases, with 17 bases separating them. There are 14 residues in the CDR3. Germline V gives CDR1 MNHEY, CDR2 SMNVEV (reference sequence). CDR3 DNA sequence: TGTGCCAGCAGCTCCCCGGGGTTGATACATGGCTACACCTTC. Its protein is CASSSPGLIHGYTF.

The chain joins TRBV27 to TRBJ2-7; 7 nucleotides match TRBD1. The CDR3 is 15 residues long. Germline V gene lookup returns CDR1 MNHEY and CDR2 SMNVEV (reference sequence). V lost 2 bases, J lost 3 bases, and 7 bases stayed unmatched. CDR3 DNA sequence: TGTGCCAGCAGTTTAAAGCCGACAGGGAGCTACGAGCAGTACTTC. This sequence encodes CASSLKPTGSYEQYF.

The chain employs TRBV13 and TRBJ2-3, with TRBD1 matching over 8 bases. V lost 6 bases to trimming and J lost 4 bases; unmatched junction nucleotides: 9. In germline, CDR1 is PRHDT, CDR2 FYEKMQ (reference sequence). There are 15 residues in the CDR3. The CDR3 is CASSLNRGDPDTQYF. Here the CDR3 DNA reads TGTGCCAGCAGTCTAAACAGGGGGGACCCAGATACGCAGTATTTT. The full variable domain, its missing parts supplied by reference TRBV13 and TRBJ2-3, is AAGVIQSPRHLIKEKRETATLKCYPIPRHDTVYWYQQGPGQDPQFLISFYEKMQSDKGSIPDRFSAQQFSDYHSELNMSSLELGDSALYFCASSLNRGDPDTQYFGPGTRLTVL.

V gene TRBV10-1 combines with J gene TRBJ2-5; D is perhaps TRBD1 (5 bases). Germline lookup yields CDR1 WNHNN and CDR2 SYGVQD (reference sequence). V gave up 5 bases and J gave up 5 bases, with 12 bases separating them. This CDR3 region has 13 residues. CDR3 coding DNA: TGCGCCAGCAGTAGGCAGGGTCGGGAGACCCAGTACTTC. Encoded protein: CASSRQGRETQYF.

This chain connects TRBV7-9 to TRBJ2-7; possible D gene TRBD2, 6 bases. CDR1 SEHNR and CDR2 FQNEAQ come from the germline V gene (reference sequence). The CDR3 contains 14 residues. Trimming removed 2 bases from V and 5 bases from J, with 13 bases in between. The DNA of the CDR3 is TGTGCCAGCAGCTTAAAGGCAGGGACTCACGAGCAGTACTTC. Amino acid sequence: CASSLKAGTHEQYF. The full variable domain, its missing parts supplied by reference TRBV7-9 and TRBJ2-7, is DTGVSQNPRHKITKRGQNVTFRCDPISEHNRLYWYRQTLGQGPEFLTYFQNEAQLEKSRLLSDRFSAERPKGSFSTLEIQRTEQGDSAMYLCASSLKAGTHEQYFGPGTRLTVT.

The chain links TRBV2 to TRBJ2-5; tentative D call: TRBD1 (6 bases). V was trimmed by 8 bases and J by 2 bases, leaving 18 bases between them. Per germline, CDR1 SNHLY and CDR2 FYNNEI. The CDR3 length is 15 residues. The CDR3 loop reads CASRYRMTGQETQYF. CDR3 nucleotides: TGTGCCAGCCGATATAGGATGACAGGACAAGAGACCCAGTACTTC.

The J gene is TRBJ1-1, the V gene TRBV2; possible D gene TRBD1, 5 bases. Germline assignment: CDR1 SNHLY and CDR2 FYNNEI. CDR3 length: 13 residues. Trimming shortened V by 6 bases and J by 4 bases, and 12 bases separated the two germline ends. The CDR3 DNA follows: TGTGCCAGCAGGTCAGAGGGGCTCACTGAAGCTTTCTTT. It encodes CASRSEGLTEAFF.

This clone appeared a single time. The chain is built from TRBV7-3 and TRBJ2-3, with 10 bases fitting TRBD2. Per the germline V gene, CDR1 is SGHTA and CDR2 is FQGTGA. This CDR3 is built from 17 residues. Trimming took 2 bases from V and 3 from J; bases not matched to a gene: 8. In nucleotides, the CDR3 is TGTGCCAGCAGCTTACGTCCCCTAGCGGGGGTTACAGATACGCAGTATTTT. Its translation is CASSLRPLAGVTDTQYF.